This TCR beta chain was identified during a study of T cells in Graves' hyperthyroidism and ophthalmopathy. The CDR3 sequence is 16 residues long. The V gene's germline CDR1 is MGHDK and CDR2 SYGVNS. V lost 1 base to trimming and J lost 6 bases, with 17 bases between them. This clonotype was found a few times. TCR beta CDR3 regions were amplified from RNA. First-round RT-PCR targeting the TCR CDR3 was performed with the HTBI primer set. One entry per CDR3 protein results from TCRdb running MiXCR on the multiplex PCR reads. The sample lists 700,000 to 950,000 distinct CDR3 sequences; 35% were seen once.

The source material was blood. The J gene is TRBJ2-3, the V gene TRBV25-1, with D perhaps matching TRBD1 or TRBD2 (5 bases each). The origin of this receptor is a woman between 35 and 50 years old with Graves' hyperthyroidism. CDR3 nucleotides: TGTGCCAGCAGTGAATTGAGGGCCACCCCAGGGGATACGCAGTATTTT. Protein: CASSELRATPGDTQYF.